This TCR beta chain was identified during a study of T-cell memory formation after mild COVID-19. MiXCR, applied by TCRdb to the 5' RACE reads, yields one record per CDR3 protein. The table records approximately 82,000 distinct CDR3 sequences, around 13% of them present only once. Germline lookup yields CDR1 SGDLS and CDR2 YYNGEE. The CDR3 totals 12 residues. Trimming pared 4 bases from V and 4 bases from J, leaving 5 bases between. Study results and limitations: Memory sampled before infection contained some responding clones, suggesting cross-reactive memory joined.

This clonotype was recorded many times. Its matching antigen is unknown. The chain is built from TRBV9 and TRBJ2-2; no firm D call. This clonotype originated in a man in his late teens or twenties who had mild COVID-19 (a few samples of this study predate the infection). Cell type and time point are not known. Sequencing was done on a sample of PBMCs or a T cell subset sorted from them (not recorded which). CDR3 region: CASSLSTGELFF. The CDR3 DNA follows: TGTGCCAGCAGCCTAAGCACCGGGGAGCTGTTTTTT.